This T cell receptor (beta chain) comes out of a study of cytomegalovirus exposure and HLA in healthy donors. Findings and caveats of the study: Per published reports, the classifier diagnosed cytomegalovirus status with high specificity and sensitivity. Reportedly, HLA-A and HLA-B alleles of most subjects were accurately predicted from TCR beta. Judged likely to be a sequencing artifact was a cluster of highly shared sequence variants.

For this clone: Its antigen remains unidentified.

PCR used 60 Vbeta primers and 13 Jbeta primers. Profiled with immunoSEQ multiplex PCR; TCRdb holds only in-frame clones, not every one. The sample carries 150,000 to 200,000 clones, around 76% recorded once. Germline V CDR1 and CDR2: SEHNR, FQNEAQ (reference sequence). The length of the CDR3 is 15 residues. V gave up 5 bases and J gave up 6 bases; unmatched junction bases: 9. The V gene is TRBV7-9, the J gene TRBJ2-1, with 8 bases lining up with TRBD2. Input material: PBMCs. The clonotype originates from a woman aged 40 to 49 in good health and CMV-seronegative. The CDR3 reads CASSPGKREFNEQFF. The CDR3 DNA reads as TGTGCCAGCAGCCCCGGAAAGCGGGAGTTCAATGAGCAGTTCTTC. The variable domain in full, with the rest retrieved from reference TRBV7-9 and TRBJ2-1, is DTGVSQNPRHKITKRGQNVTFRCDPISEHNRLYWYRQTLGQGPEFLTYFQNEAQLEKSRLLSDRFSAERPKGSFSTLEIQRTEQGDSAMYLCASSPGKREFNEQFFGPGTRLTVL.